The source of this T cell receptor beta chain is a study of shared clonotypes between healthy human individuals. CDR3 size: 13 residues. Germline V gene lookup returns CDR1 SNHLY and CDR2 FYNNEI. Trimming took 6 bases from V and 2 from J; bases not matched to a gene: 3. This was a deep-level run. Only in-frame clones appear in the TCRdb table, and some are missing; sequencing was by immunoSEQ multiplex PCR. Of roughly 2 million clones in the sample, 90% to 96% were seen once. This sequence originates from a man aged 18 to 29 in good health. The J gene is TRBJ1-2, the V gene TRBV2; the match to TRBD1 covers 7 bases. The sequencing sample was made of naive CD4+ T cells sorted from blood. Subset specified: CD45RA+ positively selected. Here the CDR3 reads CASRRGQNYGYTF. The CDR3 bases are TGTGCCAGCAGGAGGGGACAGAACTATGGCTACACCTTC.